These T cell receptor beta chains were read from a single sample in a study of blood T cell repertoires in COVID-19. Only in-frame clones appear in the TCRdb table, and some are missing; sequencing was by immunoSEQ multiplex PCR. Of roughly 120,000 clones detected, more than 75% appear once; the ten largest clones hold roughly 4.5%. The material sequenced was peripheral blood. These receptors originate from a man between 40 and 49 years old with acute or convalescent COVID-19. The conserved cysteine and the conserved F or W are not part of the CDR3 here. The size field is filled for only some rows; it gives once, few, many or a size class.

CDR3,J,length,V,size
ASSETGTGIFGYT,TRBJ1-2,13,TRBV5-4,few
ASSPTLQGSVRS,TRBJ2-7,12,TRBV3-1/TRBV3-2,-
ASSLRGSSTDTQY,TRBJ2-3,13,TRBV11-2,-
ASSPTPGLAASNEQF,TRBJ2-1,15,TRBV7-6,-
ASSPTTLYRGQNEQF,TRBJ2-1,15,TRBV3-1/TRBV3-2,-
ASSRTAADTQY,TRBJ2-3,11,TRBV6-5,-
AWSVGRVMSGYT,TRBJ1-2,12,TRBV30,few
ASTNRGRGETQY,TRBJ2-5,12,TRBV21-1,many
ASSISPSFQETQY,TRBJ2-5,13,TRBV19,-
ASSFDRGTIY,TRBJ1-3,10,TRBV11-2,-
ASSLDGTRTYNEQF,TRBJ2-1,14,TRBV5-1,-
ASSLDRDEFTEAF,TRBJ1-1,13,TRBV5-4,-
ASNEGVRQPQH,TRBJ1-5,11,TRBV6-6,-
ASTMNRERTEAF,TRBJ1-1,12,TRBV19,-
ASSVEGGTYNEQF,TRBJ2-1,13,TRBV9,once
ASGLKLQGAGDGYT,TRBJ1-2,14,TRBV12-5,-
ASSLDSGGFLSYEQY,TRBJ2-7,15,TRBV7-2,-
ASRTGEGEQY,TRBJ2-7,10,TRBV19,-
AISESTGARAMNTEAF,TRBJ1-1,16,TRBV10-3,-
ASTLGGRGAF,TRBJ1-1,10,TRBV12-3/TRBV12-4,once
ASSPPGKNTEAF,TRBJ1-1,12,TRBV6-6,-
ASRMGQGNSPLH,TRBJ1-6,12,TRBV6-5,once
ASSQDRGGAYNEQF,TRBJ2-1,14,TRBV4-3,-
ASSFDRGGKTQY,TRBJ2-5,12,TRBV5-6,-
ASSLYRGYEQY,TRBJ2-7,11,TRBV11-3,-
ASSLGVTSGSETQY,TRBJ2-5,14,TRBV5-1,-
ASGLLAGGTGELF,TRBJ2-2,13,TRBV12-5,-
ASSLADYGYT,TRBJ1-2,10,TRBV5-4,-
ASSLAPGLAGGHNEQF,TRBJ2-1,16,TRBV5-6,-
ASSLELGTGILKTEAF,TRBJ1-1,16,TRBV5-1,-
ARAGTSTDTQY,TRBJ2-3,11,TRBV30,-
ASSYGGQGAYEQY,TRBJ2-7,13,TRBV6-5,once
ASSSTGGAGPGELF,TRBJ2-2,14,TRBV19,-
ASSSQSGGNQETQY,TRBJ2-5,14,TRBV7-6,-
ASSPLGTGTDTQY,TRBJ2-3,13,TRBV7-2,-
ASSGGRWTGELF,TRBJ2-2,12,TRBV19,-
ASSQVGPWLAGSYEQY,TRBJ2-7,16,TRBV3-1/TRBV3-2,-
ASRPPGGNTEAF,TRBJ1-1,12,TRBV7-2,-
SASAENSYEQY,TRBJ2-7,11,TRBV20-1,-
ASSLEAETEQY,TRBJ2-7,11,TRBV7-9,-
ASTPGDYGYT,TRBJ1-2,10,TRBV6-6,-
ASSSLTSGGGTDTQY,TRBJ2-3,15,TRBV5-8,-